The sequence of this TCR beta chain was determined in a study of immune heterogeneity within non-small cell lung tumors. Whole-study results and caveats: Recurrence of the same dominant CDR3 beta clonotypes was seen across tumor sites within a patient, and site-unique high-frequency clones were present alongside them.

Genomic DNA extracted from bulk tumor tissue served as template. A total of roughly 600 ng was used per sample. Every primary tumor yielded several biopsies, spaced far apart, that were taken during surgery. Their non-small cell lung cancer was newly diagnosed and untreated, and the patients underwent curative surgery. TCR beta CDR3 amplification used multiplex PCR with 32 V and 13 J primers. Each CDR3 protein gets one entry after TCRdb re-called the multiplex PCR reads with MiXCR. The repertoire consists of 20,000 to 25,000 distinct CDR3 sequences, with 25% to 30% occurring once and the leading ten covering 3.5% to 4.5%. There are many counts of this clonotype. No antigen is known for it. Trimming removed 7 bases at V and 2 bases at J, with 12 bases between. Germline CDR1 reads MNHEY; CDR2 reads SVGEGT. CDR3 length equals 14 residues.

This TCR was sampled from a man aged 40-55 years with non-small cell lung cancer. Sequencing used lung tumor tissue. The J gene is TRBJ1-5, the V gene TRBV6-2 or TRBV6-3; D possibly corresponds to TRBD1 (6 bases). The DNA of the CDR3 is TGTGCCAGCATGCGGTCAGGGGGCAATCAGCCCCAGCATTTT. This translates into CASMRSGGNQPQHF.